This TCR beta chain was profiled in a study of early T cells in non-severe SARS-CoV-2 infection. Study context: Chains were not paired, and sequencing was done on bulk RNA from unsorted whole blood. Study observations and caveats: Using VDJdb, the matching emphasized anti-spike CD8 responses while missing private and CD4 specificities.

Molecules of cDNA were individually given unique molecular identifiers that were attached to them. Using its own MiXCR run on the 5' RACE reads, TCRdb lists one record per CDR3 protein. The table lists some 80,000 distinct CDR3 sequences, roughly 12% of them singletons. From germline, CDR1 is SNHLY and CDR2 FYNNEI. Trimming left V 6 bases short and J 4 bases short, with 13 bases between. The CDR3 is made up of 13 amino acids. This clonotype was recorded a few times. What it recognizes is unknown. The V gene is TRBV2, the J gene TRBJ2-7; D possibly matches TRBD1 or TRBD2 (5 bases each). This receptor was taken from an adult who was a healthcare worker with PCR-confirmed SARS-CoV-2 infection or an uninfected control (not recorded which). The donor label of this sample is uncertain. Material: whole blood, obtained at baseline. CDR3 nucleotide sequence: TGTGCCAGCAGGAGGGCAGGGACGTACGAGCAGTACTTC. It is translated as CASRRAGTYEQYF.